These 27 T cell receptor beta chains were sequenced from one sample in a study of T-cell reconstitution after alpha-beta-depleted transplantation in children. During its preparation, the TCRbeta library received unique molecular identifiers. TCRdb reprocessed the PCR reads via MiXCR and lists one record per CDR3 protein. Of about 160,000 distinct CDR3 sequences detected, around 10% appear once; the ten largest clones hold about 13%. Sequencing used PBMCs, obtained before TCRalphabeta/CD19-depleted stem cell transplant. The receptors stem from a boy aged 2 to 10 with acute myeloid leukemia, due to receive a stem cell transplant.

This clonotype was detected many times. This rearrangement joins TRBV7-9 to TRBJ2-4, with 12 bases that match TRBD2. In germline, CDR1 is SEHNR, CDR2 FQNEAQ (reference sequence). The CDR3 is 16 amino acids. The junction had 5 bases not matched to a gene; V was cut back by 5 bases and J by 3 bases. The CDR3: CASSRTSGMNKNIQYF. DNA of the CDR3: TGTGCCAGCAGCCGGACTAGCGGGATGAACAAAAACATTCAGTACTTC.

Notes on this clonotype: A much larger clone lies one base from this, so it may be a read error. The rearrangement joins TRBV5-5 to TRBJ2-1, with D perhaps matching TRBD2 (6 bases). There are 16 residues in the CDR3. Looked up from germline, CDR1 is SGHKS and CDR2 is YYEKEE (reference sequence). The CDR3 reads CASSFGSGDFYNEHFF. CDR3 nucleotide sequence: TGTGCCAGCAGTTTTGGTAGCGGAGATTTTTACAATGAGCATTTCTTC.

The CDR3, as DNA: TGTGCCATCGGCCCCCGCCTCCTCTTCTCCTACGAGCAGTACTTC. It codes for CAIGPRLLFSYEQYF. V usage is TRBV4-2 and J usage is TRBJ2-7; D unclear. The V end lost 10 bases, the J end lost 0 bases, and 19 bases lay between the germline ends. Germline assignment: CDR1 LGHNA and CDR2 YNFKEQ. CDR3 length equals 15 residues.

This clonotype has just one count. Given a much more abundant clone one base away, this may be a read error. The chain joins TRBV29-1 to TRBJ2-2; the D gene is possibly TRBD2 (5 bases). Germline CDR1 and CDR2: SQVTM and ANQGSEA. This CDR3 region has 12 residues. The CDR3 reads CSVRKASGKLFF. CDR3 DNA sequence: TGCAGCGTAAGGAAGGCCTCCGGGAAGCTGTTTTTT.

This clonotype was detected many times. The J gene is TRBJ1-3, the V gene TRBV5-6, with 8 positions matching TRBD1. Germline assignment: CDR1 SGHDT and CDR2 YYEEEE. The CDR3 is 18 amino acids. V lost 0 bases and J lost 0; bases outside the gene matches: 8. The CDR3 nucleotides read TGTGCCAGCAGCTTGGGGACAGGGTCCCTTCTCTCTGGAAACACCATATATTTT. This translates into CASSLGTGSLLSGNTIYF.

In its sample, this clonotype was seen many times. The V and J genes are TRBV5-1 and TRBJ1-2; maybe TRBD1 (5 bases). V lost 0 bases and J lost 7, with 19 bases in between. CDR3 size: 16 residues. The germline CDR1 and CDR2 sequences are SGHRS and YFSETQ. The CDR3 DNA sequence: TGCGCCAGCAGCTTGGAGGCAGGGCCCTCCGGAGCTGGCTACACCTTC. This gives the protein CASSLEAGPSGAGYTF.

This clonotype occurred many times. The chain couples TRBV7-8 to TRBJ1-5; D not resolved. CDR1 SGHVS and CDR2 FQNEAQ come from the germline V gene. V lost 5 bases and J 0 bases, leaving 14 bases between the germline ends. The CDR3 is made up of 16 amino acids. The CDR3 sequence is CASSVRTPYSNQPQHF. As DNA, the CDR3 is TGTGCCAGCAGCGTACGCACACCTTATAGCAATCAGCCCCAGCATTTT. The full variable domain, rest sourced from reference TRBV7-8 and TRBJ1-5, is GAGVSQSPRYKVAKRGQDVALRCDPISGHVSLFWYQQALGQGPEFLTYFQNEAQLDKSGLPSDRFFAERPEGSVSTLKIQRTQQEDSAVYLCASSVRTPYSNQPQHFGDGTRLSIL.

This clonotype was recorded many times. The rearrangement links TRBV9 to TRBJ1-6, with 10 nucleotides matching TRBD1. Germline CDR1 and CDR2: SGDLS and YYNGEE. V shed 2 bases, J shed 8 bases, and the junction held 1 base outside the gene matches. The CDR3 runs 14 residues. The CDR3 coding sequence is TGTGCCAGCAGCGTGGGACAGGGGTATTCACCCCTCCACTTT. It encodes CASSVGQGYSPLHF.

This clonotype was found many times. The gene calls are TRBV28 and TRBJ1-5, with 11 bases matching TRBD1. The CDR3 is 15 amino acids. Germline V gives CDR1 MDHEN, CDR2 SYDVKM. V trimming: 6 bases; J trimming: 4 bases; junction bases outside the gene matches: 5. The CDR3 here is CASSRTGGRNQPQHF. The CDR3 bases are TGTGCCAGCAGCCGGACAGGGGGCAGGAATCAGCCCCAGCATTTT.

This clonotype has ten or more counts. The rearrangement links TRBV2 to TRBJ1-1, with 7 bases identical to TRBD1. The germline V gene has CDR1 SNHLY and CDR2 FYNNEI. With V trimmed by 5 bases and J by 8 bases, 8 bases remained unmatched. The CDR3 spans 13 residues. The CDR3 sequence is CASSRTGPTEAFF. CDR3 DNA: TGTGCCAGCAGTCGGACAGGCCCCACGGAAGCTTTCTTT.

This clonotype was found many times. The chain recombines TRBV6-1 with TRBJ1-3; D possibly corresponds to TRBD1 (5 bases). Trimming took off 6 bases at V and 0 bases at J, with 15 bases between the two ends. CDR1 and CDR2 from the germline V gene are MNHNS and SASEGT. This CDR3 has 16 amino acids. DNA of the CDR3: TGTGCCAGCAGGCCGGACACTCTACCCTCTGGAAACACCATATATTTT. This translates into CASRPDTLPSGNTIYF.

This clonotype was seen ten or more times. This chain uses TRBV20-1 with TRBJ2-3; 12 bases are shared with TRBD2. Trimming removed 5 bases from V and 4 bases from J; junction bases left unmatched: 7. Germline V gene sequence: CDR1 DFQATT, CDR2 SNEGSKA (reference sequence). This CDR3 is 15 amino acids long. The CDR3 nucleotides are TGCAGTGCTCCCCGACTAGCGGGAGCGTCAGATACGCAGTATTTT. Protein sequence: CSAPRLAGASDTQYF.

This clonotype was observed many times. The CDR3 is CASSLQGGFNNEQFF. The CDR3 region has the DNA TGTGCCAGCAGCCTCCAGGGGGGTTTCAACAATGAGCAGTTCTTC. This sequence joins TRBV27 and TRBJ2-1; D possibly corresponds to TRBD1 (7 bases). CDR1 and CDR2 (germline): MNHEY, SMNVEV (reference sequence). V was trimmed by 6 bases and J by 5 bases, leaving 17 bases between them. The length of the CDR3 is 15 residues.

This clonotype was counted only a few times. The V call is TRBV10-3, the J call TRBJ2-3, with TRBD2 matching over 14 bases. Germline CDR1 ENHRY, CDR2 SYGVKD. V lost 0 bases to trimming and J lost 4 bases; unmatched junction nucleotides: 9. The CDR3 loop spans 19 amino acids. The CDR3 bases are TGTGCCATCAGTGAGTCGGACCGACTAGCGGGAGGGCCGTCAGATACGCAGTATTTT. This translates into CAISESDRLAGGPSDTQYF.

This clonotype was counted many times. The chain employs TRBV5-1 and TRBJ1-5, with no clear D. The V end was cut by 2 bases, the J end by 1 base, with 7 bases between. Per germline, CDR1 SGHRS and CDR2 YFSETQ. The CDR3 extends over 14 amino acids. The CDR3 loop reads CASSLIPSNQPQHF. The CDR3 region has the DNA TGCGCCAGCAGCTTAATCCCGAGCAATCAGCCCCAGCATTTT.

J is TRBJ1-1 and V is TRBV20-1; D gene unclear. Germline V gene data show CDR1 as DFQATT and CDR2 as SNEGSKA (reference sequence). Trimming cost V 6 bases and J 1 base, with 6 bases left between them. The CDR3 covers 11 residues. The DNA of the CDR3 is TGCAGTGCAGGGCGGAACACTGAAGCTTTCTTT. Its protein product is CSAGRNTEAFF.

This clonotype was picked up many times. This chain links TRBV12-3 or TRBV12-4 with TRBJ2-6; 9 positions agree with TRBD1. V shed 4 bases, J shed 4 bases, and the junction held 8 bases outside the gene matches. This CDR3 contains 17 residues. CDR3 sequence: CASSSGQGKWGANVLTF. The CDR3 nucleotides read TGTGCCAGCAGTTCGGGACAGGGCAAGTGGGGGGCCAACGTCCTGACTTTC.

The chain carries TRBV7-2 and TRBJ2-5, with no clear D. The germline V gene has CDR1 SGHTA and CDR2 FQGNSA. The length of the CDR3 is 15 residues. Trimming pared 7 bases from V and 5 bases from J, leaving 20 bases between. CDR3 amino acids: CASNPRTGVGETQYF. CDR3 DNA: TGTGCCAGCAACCCTAGGACGGGCGTGGGGGAGACCCAGTACTTC.

This clonotype was counted many times. The chain combines TRBV7-6 with TRBJ2-1; D might be TRBD1 or TRBD2, each matching 5 bases. V lost 5 bases, J lost 4 bases, and 12 bases lay in between. The germline V gene has CDR1 SGHVS and CDR2 FNYEAQ. The CDR3 is 14 amino acids. CDR3 DNA: TGTGCCAGCAGCACCAGGGACGGTTACAATGAGCAGTTCTTC. It codes for CASSTRDGYNEQFF. The whole variable domain, filled in from reference TRBV7-6 and TRBJ2-1, reads GAGVSQSPRYKVTKRGQDVALRCDPISGHVSLYWYRQALGQGPEFLTYFNYEAQQDKSGLPNDRFSAERPEGSISTLTIQRTEQRDSAMYRCASSTRDGYNEQFFGPGTRLTVL.

This clonotype showed up many times. The chain has TRBV20-1 and TRBJ2-5; D is unclear. This CDR3 is built from 15 residues. Trimming took off 4 bases at V and 2 bases at J, with 17 bases between the two ends. Germline V lookup: CDR1 DFQATT, CDR2 SNEGSKA (reference sequence). CDR3 coding DNA: TGCAGTGCTACAAATCCCCGGGCCCTACAAGAGACCCAGTACTTC. Its protein product is CSATNPRALQETQYF.

This clonotype has ten or more counts. The genes are TRBV20-1 and TRBJ2-7; D unresolved. Germline CDR1 DFQATT, CDR2 SNEGSKA (reference sequence). The V gene lost 0 bases and the J gene lost 2 bases, with 14 bases spanning the gap. CDR3 length: 15 residues. The CDR3 sequence is CSARDPQEPPYEQYF. CDR3 bases: TGCAGTGCTAGAGATCCGCAGGAGCCTCCCTACGAGCAGTACTTC.

About this clonotype itself: A junction end diverges from the germline sequence, so it may reflect a read error. This chain uses TRBV5-4 with TRBJ2-1; D tentatively reads TRBD1 or TRBD2 (5 bases each). Germline V gene data show CDR1 as SGHNT and CDR2 as YYREEE (reference sequence). The CDR3 covers 16 residues. The CDR3 spells CASSLDGAPFYNEEFF. In DNA, the CDR3 is TGTGCCAGCAGCTTGGACGGGGCGCCCTTTTACAATGAGGAGTTCTTC.

This clonotype appeared a few times. This rearrangement joins TRBV11-2 to TRBJ2-3; the D gene is possibly TRBD2 (6 bases). This CDR3 is 16 amino acids long. V dropped 0 bases and J dropped 5 bases, with 15 bases sitting between them. CDR1 and CDR2 from the germline V gene are SGHAT and FQNNGV. The CDR3 DNA is TGTGCCAGCAGCTTAGATATCCTACTAGCTGGAGATACGCAGTATTTT. This gives the protein CASSLDILLAGDTQYF.

In its sample, this clonotype was seen many times. The rearrangement uses TRBV5-1 and TRBJ1-3; D remains unclear. This CDR3 is 14 amino acids long. V was cut by 0 bases and J by 0 bases, with 4 bases left in between. The germline gives CDR1 SGHRS, CDR2 YFSETQ. Here the CDR3 DNA reads TGCGCCAGCAGCTTGGAGGGCTCTGGAAACACCATATATTTT. Translated, it gives CASSLEGSGNTIYF. Filled out from reference TRBV5-1 and TRBJ1-3, the complete variable domain reads KAGVTQTPRYLIKTRGQQVTLSCSPISGHRSVSWYQQTPGQGLQFLFEYFSETQRNKGNFPGRFSGRQFSNSRSEMNVSTLELGDSALYLCASSLEGSGNTIYFGEGSWLTVV.

This clonotype was found many times. V and J are TRBV15 and TRBJ2-2; the match to TRBD1 covers 9 bases. Losses at the gene ends were 1 base for V and 4 bases for J; bases not matched to a gene: 7. CDR1 is LNHNV, CDR2 YYDKDF, per germline (reference sequence). CDR3 length: 17 residues. CDR3 sequence reads: CATSRVLGQGSTGELFF. The CDR3 DNA reads as TGTGCCACCAGCAGAGTTCTGGGACAGGGTTCCACCGGGGAGCTGTTTTTT.

In this sample, this clonotype turned up many times. The chain recombines TRBV5-1 with TRBJ1-2; D gene uncertain. V was clipped by 4 bases and J by 8 bases, with 15 bases between them. The CDR3 covers 13 residues. Germline CDR1 and CDR2: SGHRS and YFSETQ. In DNA, the CDR3 is TGCGCCAGCAGCGAAGGAAACCCACTCGGCTACACCTTC. Amino acid sequence: CASSEGNPLGYTF. The variable domain in full, completed from reference TRBV5-1 and TRBJ1-2, reads KAGVTQTPRYLIKTRGQQVTLSCSPISGHRSVSWYQQTPGQGLQFLFEYFSETQRNKGNFPGRFSGRQFSNSRSEMNVSTLELGDSALYLCASSEGNPLGYTFGSGTRLTVV.

At least ten counts were recorded for this clonotype. The chain is built from TRBV20-1 and TRBJ1-1; D ambiguous. The CDR3 loop spans 15 amino acids. CDR1 is DFQATT and CDR2 is SNEGSKA in the germline V gene (reference sequence). V lost 6 bases and J 0 bases, leaving 17 bases between the germline ends. In DNA form, the CDR3 reads TGCAGTGCCCGTGACGGCTATCTTATGAACACTGAAGCTTTCTTT. It yields the protein CSARDGYLMNTEAFF.